This TCR beta chain appears in the sequencing data of a study of memory CD4+ T cells and cytomegalovirus serostatus. Here immunoSEQ multiplex PCR was the method, and the copy in TCRdb shows in-frame clones only, minus some. Of 27,000 or so clones listed, about 70% were seen once; the top ten hold over 1%. The sort gate was single viable CD3+CD4+CD8-CD45RO+ cells for memory CD4+ T cells. CDR1 and CDR2 from the germline V gene are LNHDA and SQIVND (reference sequence). Between the trimmed V and J ends, which lost 3 bases and 3 bases, there was a span of 15 bases. This CDR3 has 16 residues. The rearrangement links TRBV19 to TRBJ1-5; weak D call: TRBD1 (5 bases). The sample taken for sequencing was memory CD4+ T cells from blood. This clonotype was sampled from an adult in good health and CMV-seronegative. The CDR3 region is CASSMRDGGDNQPQHF. CDR3 nucleotide sequence: TGTGCCAGTAGTATGCGTGATGGGGGAGACAATCAGCCCCAGCATTTT.